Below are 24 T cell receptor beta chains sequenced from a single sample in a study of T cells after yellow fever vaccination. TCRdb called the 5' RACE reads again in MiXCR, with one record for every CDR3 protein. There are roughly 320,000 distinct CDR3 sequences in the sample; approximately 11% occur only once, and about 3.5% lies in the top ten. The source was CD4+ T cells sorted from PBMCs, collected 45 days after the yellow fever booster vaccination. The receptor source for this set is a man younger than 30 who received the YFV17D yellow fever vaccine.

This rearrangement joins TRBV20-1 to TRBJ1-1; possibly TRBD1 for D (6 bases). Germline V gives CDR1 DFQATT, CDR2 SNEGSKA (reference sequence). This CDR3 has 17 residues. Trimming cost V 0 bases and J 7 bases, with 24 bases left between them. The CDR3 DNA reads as TGCAGTGCTAGAGAGGGATACAGGGAGGGGATGGGAATTGAAGCTTTCTTT. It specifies CSAREGYREGMGIEAFF.

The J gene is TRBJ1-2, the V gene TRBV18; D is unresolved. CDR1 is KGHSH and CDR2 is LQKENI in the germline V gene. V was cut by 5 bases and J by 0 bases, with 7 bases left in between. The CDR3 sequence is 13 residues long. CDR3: CASSGLANYGYTF. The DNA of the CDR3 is TGTGCCAGCTCAGGCCTAGCTAACTATGGCTACACCTTC.

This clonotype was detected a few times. The CDR3 protein is CASSLGAGQGNYGYTF. In nucleotides, the CDR3 is TGTGCCAGCAGCTTAGGGGCCGGACAGGGAAACTATGGCTACACCTTC. The chain has TRBV7-9 and TRBJ1-2; 8 bases fit TRBD1. CDR3 size: 16 residues. Per germline, CDR1 SEHNR and CDR2 FQNEAQ (reference sequence). Germline trimming cut 1 base from V and 2 bases from J; bases unmatched to any gene: 6.

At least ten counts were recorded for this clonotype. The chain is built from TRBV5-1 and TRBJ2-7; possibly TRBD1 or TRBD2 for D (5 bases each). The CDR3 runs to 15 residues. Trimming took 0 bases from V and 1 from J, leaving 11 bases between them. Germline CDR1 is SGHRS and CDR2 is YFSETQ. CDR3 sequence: CASSLGGTSSYEQYF. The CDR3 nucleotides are TGCGCCAGCAGCTTGGGGGGGACGTCTTCCTACGAGCAGTACTTC.

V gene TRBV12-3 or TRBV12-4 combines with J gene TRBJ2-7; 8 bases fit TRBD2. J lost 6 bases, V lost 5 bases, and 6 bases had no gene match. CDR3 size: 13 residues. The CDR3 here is CASSPRGGSEQYF. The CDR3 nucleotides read TGTGCCAGCAGTCCCCGGGGGGGGTCCGAGCAGTACTTC.

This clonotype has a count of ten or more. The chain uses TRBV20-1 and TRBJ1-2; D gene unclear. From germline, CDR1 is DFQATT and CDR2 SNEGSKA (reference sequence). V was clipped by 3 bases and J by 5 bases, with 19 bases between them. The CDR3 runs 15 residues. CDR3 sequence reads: CSASPEGPRGYGYTF. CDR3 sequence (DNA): TGCAGTGCTAGCCCTGAAGGACCCAGAGGATATGGCTACACCTTC.

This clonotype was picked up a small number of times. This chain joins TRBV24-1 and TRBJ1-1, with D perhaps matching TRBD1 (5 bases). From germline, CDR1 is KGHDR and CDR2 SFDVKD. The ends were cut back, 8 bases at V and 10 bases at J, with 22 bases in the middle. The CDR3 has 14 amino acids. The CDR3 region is CATTPVGEREGAFF. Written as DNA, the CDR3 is TGTGCCACCACCCCAGTGGGGGAAAGGGAAGGAGCTTTCTTT.

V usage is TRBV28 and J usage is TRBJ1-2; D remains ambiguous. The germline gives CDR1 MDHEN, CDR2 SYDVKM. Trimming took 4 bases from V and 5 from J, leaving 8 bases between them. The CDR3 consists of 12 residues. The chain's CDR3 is CASSSQRYGYTF. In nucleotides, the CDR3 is TGTGCCAGCAGTTCTCAGAGGTATGGCTACACCTTC.

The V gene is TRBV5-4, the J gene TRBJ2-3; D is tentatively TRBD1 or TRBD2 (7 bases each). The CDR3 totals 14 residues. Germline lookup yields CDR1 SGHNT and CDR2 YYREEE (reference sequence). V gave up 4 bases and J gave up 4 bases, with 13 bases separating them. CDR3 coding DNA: TGTGCCAGCAGCCAGGGGGAGGGCGCAGATACGCAGTATTTT. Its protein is CASSQGEGADTQYF.

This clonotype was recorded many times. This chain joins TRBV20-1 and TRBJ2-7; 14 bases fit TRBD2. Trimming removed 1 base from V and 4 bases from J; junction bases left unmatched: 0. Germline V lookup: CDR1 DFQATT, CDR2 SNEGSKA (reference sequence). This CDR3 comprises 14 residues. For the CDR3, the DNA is TGCAGTGCTAGAGGACTAGCGGGGGGGTACGAGCAGTACTTC. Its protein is CSARGLAGGYEQYF.

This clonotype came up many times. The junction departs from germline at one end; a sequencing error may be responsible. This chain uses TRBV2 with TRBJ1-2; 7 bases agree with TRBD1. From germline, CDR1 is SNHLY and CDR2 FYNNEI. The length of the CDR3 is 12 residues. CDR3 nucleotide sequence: TGTGCCAGCAGGCTCCCGGGACAGCTACTATCCTTC. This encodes CASRLPGQLLSF.

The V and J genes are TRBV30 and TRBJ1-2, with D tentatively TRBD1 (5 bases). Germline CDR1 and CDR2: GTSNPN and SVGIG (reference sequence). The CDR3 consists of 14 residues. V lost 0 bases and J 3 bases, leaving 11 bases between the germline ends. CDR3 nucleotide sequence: TGTGCCTGGAGTGTACACAGGACCCACTATGGCTACACCTTC. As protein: CAWSVHRTHYGYTF.

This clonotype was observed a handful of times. The CDR3 reads CASSWTGRQPQHF. CDR3 sequence (DNA): TGCGCCAGCAGCTGGACAGGGCGTCAGCCCCAGCATTTT. This chain connects TRBV5-1 to TRBJ1-5; 8 nucleotides match TRBD1. V shed 3 bases and J 6 bases; nucleotides not matched to a gene: 2. CDR3 size: 13 residues. The germline gives CDR1 SGHRS, CDR2 YFSETQ.

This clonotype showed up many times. The CDR3 region has the DNA TGTGCCAGCAGATACAGGGCGGGGGGGTCGAATGAGCAGTTCTTC. Translated: CASRYRAGGSNEQFF. The rearrangement uses TRBV6-5 and TRBJ2-1; the match to TRBD2 covers 9 bases. Germline V CDR1 and CDR2: MNHEY, SVGAGI. This CDR3 comprises 15 residues. The V segment lost 6 bases and the J segment 7 bases; nucleotides outside the gene matches: 10.

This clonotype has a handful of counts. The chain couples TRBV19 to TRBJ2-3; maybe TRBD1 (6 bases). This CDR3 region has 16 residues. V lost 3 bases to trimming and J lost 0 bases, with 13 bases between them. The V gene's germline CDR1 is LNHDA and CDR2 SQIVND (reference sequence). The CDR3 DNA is TGTGCCAGTAGTATGGGGGCTACCAGAAGCACAGATACGCAGTATTTT. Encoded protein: CASSMGATRSTDTQYF.

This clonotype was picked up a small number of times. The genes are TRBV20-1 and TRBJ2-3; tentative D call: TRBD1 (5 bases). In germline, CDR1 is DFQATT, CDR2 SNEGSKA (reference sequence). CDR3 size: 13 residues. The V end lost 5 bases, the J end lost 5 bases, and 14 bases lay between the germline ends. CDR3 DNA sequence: TGCAGTGCTGGGTTGACAGCCGTAGATACGCAGTATTTT. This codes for CSAGLTAVDTQYF.

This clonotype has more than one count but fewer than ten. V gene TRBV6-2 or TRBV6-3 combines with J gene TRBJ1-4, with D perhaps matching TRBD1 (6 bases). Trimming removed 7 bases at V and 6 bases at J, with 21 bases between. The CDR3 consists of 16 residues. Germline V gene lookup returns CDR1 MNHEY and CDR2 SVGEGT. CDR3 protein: CASIPTWDTYYEKLFF. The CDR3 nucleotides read TGTGCCAGCATTCCAACCTGGGACACCTACTATGAAAAACTGTTTTTT.

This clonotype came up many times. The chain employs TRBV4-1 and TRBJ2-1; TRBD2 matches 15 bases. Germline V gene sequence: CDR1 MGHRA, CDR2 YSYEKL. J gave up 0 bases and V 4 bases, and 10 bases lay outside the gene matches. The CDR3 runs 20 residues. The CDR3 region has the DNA TGCGCCAGCAGCCTTCTGGGACTAGCGGGGGGCCGTAGCTCCTACAATGAGCAGTTCTTC. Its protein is CASSLLGLAGGRSSYNEQFF.

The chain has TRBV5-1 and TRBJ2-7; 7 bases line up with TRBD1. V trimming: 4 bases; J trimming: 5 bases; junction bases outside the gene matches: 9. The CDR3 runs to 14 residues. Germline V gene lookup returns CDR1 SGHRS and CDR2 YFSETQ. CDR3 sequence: CASSPVTGNHEQYF. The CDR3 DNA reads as TGCGCCAGCAGCCCGGTGACAGGGAACCACGAGCAGTACTTC.

The CDR3 spells CASSFLSRTGVDGYTF. CDR3 nucleotide sequence: TGTGCCAGCAGTTTCCTTTCCCGGACAGGCGTTGATGGCTACACCTTC. The chain is built from TRBV27 and TRBJ1-2; 7 nucleotides align to TRBD1. J gave up 6 bases and V 3 bases, and 13 bases lay outside the gene matches. Germline V gives CDR1 MNHEY, CDR2 SMNVEV (reference sequence). CDR3 length: 16 amino acids.

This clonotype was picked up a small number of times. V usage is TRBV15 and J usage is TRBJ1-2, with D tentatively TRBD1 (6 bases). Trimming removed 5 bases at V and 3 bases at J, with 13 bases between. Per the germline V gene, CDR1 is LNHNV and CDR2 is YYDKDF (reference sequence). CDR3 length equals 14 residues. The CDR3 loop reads CATSGLGADYGYTF. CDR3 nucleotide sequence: TGTGCCACCAGCGGCCTGGGGGCGGACTATGGCTACACCTTC.

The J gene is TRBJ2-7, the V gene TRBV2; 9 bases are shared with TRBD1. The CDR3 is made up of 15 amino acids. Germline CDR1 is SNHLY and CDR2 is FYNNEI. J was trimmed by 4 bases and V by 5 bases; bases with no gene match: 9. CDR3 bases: TGTGCCAGCAGTAGAGGGACAGGGTATATTTACGAGCAGTACTTC. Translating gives CASSRGTGYIYEQYF.

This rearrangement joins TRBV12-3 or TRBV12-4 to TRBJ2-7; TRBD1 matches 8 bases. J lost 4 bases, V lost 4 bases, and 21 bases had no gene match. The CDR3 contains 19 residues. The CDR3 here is CASSSLMSRGQINNYEQYV. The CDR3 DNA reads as TGTGCCAGCAGTTCCCTCATGAGCAGGGGGCAGATAAACAATTACGAGCAGTACGTC.

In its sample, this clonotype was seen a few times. DNA of the CDR3: TGTGCCAGCAGCCGAGGGGGCCTTTTGAACACTGAAGCTTTCTTT. Protein sequence: CASSRGGLLNTEAFF. The chain uses TRBV7-3 and TRBJ1-1; 7 bases are a match to TRBD1. Trimming took 5 bases from V and 0 from J; bases not matched to a gene: 6. CDR1 SGHTA and CDR2 FQGTGA come from the germline V gene. The CDR3 sequence is 15 residues long.